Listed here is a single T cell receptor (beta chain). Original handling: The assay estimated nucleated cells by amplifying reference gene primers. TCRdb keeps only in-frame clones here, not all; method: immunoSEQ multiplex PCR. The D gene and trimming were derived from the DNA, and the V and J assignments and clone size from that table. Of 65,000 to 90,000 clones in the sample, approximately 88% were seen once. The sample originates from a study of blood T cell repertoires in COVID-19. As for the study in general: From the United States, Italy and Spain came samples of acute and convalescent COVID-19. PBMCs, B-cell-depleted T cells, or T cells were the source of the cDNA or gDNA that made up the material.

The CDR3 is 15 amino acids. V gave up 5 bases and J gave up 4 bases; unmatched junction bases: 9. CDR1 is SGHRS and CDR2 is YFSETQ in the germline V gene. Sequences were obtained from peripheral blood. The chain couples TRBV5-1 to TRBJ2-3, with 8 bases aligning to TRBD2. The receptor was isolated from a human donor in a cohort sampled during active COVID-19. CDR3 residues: CASSLGGGQADTQYF. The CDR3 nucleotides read TGCGCCAGCAGTCTCGGGGGGGGCCAGGCAGATACGCAGTATTTT.